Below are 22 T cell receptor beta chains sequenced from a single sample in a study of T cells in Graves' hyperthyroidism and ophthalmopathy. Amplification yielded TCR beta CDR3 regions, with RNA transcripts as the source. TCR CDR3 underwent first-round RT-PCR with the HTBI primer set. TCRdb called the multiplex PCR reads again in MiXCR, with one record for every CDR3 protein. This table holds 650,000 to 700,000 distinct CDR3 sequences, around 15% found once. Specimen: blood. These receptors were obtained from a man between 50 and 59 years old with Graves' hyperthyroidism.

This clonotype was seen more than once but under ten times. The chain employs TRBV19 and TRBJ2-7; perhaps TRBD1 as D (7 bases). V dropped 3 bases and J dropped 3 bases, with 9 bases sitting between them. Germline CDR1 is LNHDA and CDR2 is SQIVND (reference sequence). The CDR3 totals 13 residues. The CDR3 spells CASSMQGGYEQYF. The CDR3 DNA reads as TGTGCCAGTAGTATGCAGGGGGGCTACGAGCAGTACTTC.

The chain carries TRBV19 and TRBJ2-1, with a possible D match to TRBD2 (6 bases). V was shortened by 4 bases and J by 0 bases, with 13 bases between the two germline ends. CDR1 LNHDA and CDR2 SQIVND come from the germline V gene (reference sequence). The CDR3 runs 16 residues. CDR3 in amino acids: CASSRRDLSSYNEQFF. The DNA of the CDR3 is TGTGCCAGTAGTAGGCGGGACTTAAGCTCCTACAATGAGCAGTTCTTC.

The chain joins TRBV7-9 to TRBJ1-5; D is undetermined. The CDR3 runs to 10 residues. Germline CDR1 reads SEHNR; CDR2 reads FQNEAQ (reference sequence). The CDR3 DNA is TGTGCTCCGGGGAGTCAGCCCCAGCATTTT. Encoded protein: CAPGSQPQHF.

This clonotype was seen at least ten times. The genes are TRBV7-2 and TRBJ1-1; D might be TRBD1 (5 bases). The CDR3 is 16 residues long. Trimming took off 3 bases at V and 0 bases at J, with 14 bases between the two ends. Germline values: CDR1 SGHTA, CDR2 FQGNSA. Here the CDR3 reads CASSLPGRFMNTEAFF. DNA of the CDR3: TGTGCCAGCAGCTTGCCGGGACGGTTCATGAACACTGAAGCTTTCTTT.

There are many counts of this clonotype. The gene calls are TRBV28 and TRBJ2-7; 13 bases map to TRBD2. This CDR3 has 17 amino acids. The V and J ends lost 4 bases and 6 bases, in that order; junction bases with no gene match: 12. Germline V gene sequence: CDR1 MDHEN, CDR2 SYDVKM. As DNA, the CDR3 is TGTGCCAGCAGTTCCCCGGGACTAGCGGGAAATGTACGCGAGCAGTACTTC. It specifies CASSSPGLAGNVREQYF. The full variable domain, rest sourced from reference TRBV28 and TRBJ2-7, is DVKVTQSSRYLVKRTGEKVFLECVQDMDHENMFWYRQDPGLGLRLIYFSYDVKMKEKGDIPEGYSVSREKKERFSLILESASTNQTSMYLCASSSPGLAGNVREQYFGPGTRLTVT.

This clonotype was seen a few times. This CDR3 reads CASQGAGNTEAFF. CDR3 DNA: TGTGCCAGTCAGGGGGCTGGGAACACTGAAGCTTTCTTT. The V and J genes are TRBV25-1 and TRBJ1-1, with 8 bases matching TRBD1. Losses at the gene ends were 9 bases for V and 1 base for J; bases not matched to a gene: 4. From germline, CDR1 is MGHDK and CDR2 SYGVNS. This CDR3 has 13 residues.

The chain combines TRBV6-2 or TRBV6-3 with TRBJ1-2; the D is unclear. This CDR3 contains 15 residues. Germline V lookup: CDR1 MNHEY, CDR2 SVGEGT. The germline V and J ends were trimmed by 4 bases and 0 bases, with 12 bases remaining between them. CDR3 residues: CASSSMDITNYGYTF. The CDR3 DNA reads TGTGCCAGCAGTTCCATGGATATTACTAACTATGGCTACACCTTC.

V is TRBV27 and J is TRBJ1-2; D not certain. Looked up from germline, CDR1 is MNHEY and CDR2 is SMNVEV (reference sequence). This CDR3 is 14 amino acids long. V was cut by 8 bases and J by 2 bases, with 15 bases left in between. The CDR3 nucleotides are TGTGCCAGCTTCCTTTCTGCGGGAAACTATGGCTACACCTTC. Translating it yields CASFLSAGNYGYTF.

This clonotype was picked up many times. The CDR3 loop reads CASMGGRAETQYF. The CDR3 nucleotides read TGTGCCAGCATGGGCGGGAGGGCGGAGACCCAGTACTTC. V and J are TRBV7-8 and TRBJ2-5, with 9 bases matching TRBD2. With V trimmed by 7 bases and J by 5 bases, 5 bases remained unmatched. The germline gives CDR1 SGHVS, CDR2 FQNEAQ. CDR3 length equals 13 residues. The whole variable domain, remainder taken from reference TRBV7-8 and TRBJ2-5, is GAGVSQSPRYKVAKRGQDVALRCDPISGHVSLFWYQQALGQGPEFLTYFQNEAQLDKSGLPSDRFFAERPEGSVSTLKIQRTQQEDSAVYLCASMGGRAETQYFGPGTRLLVL.

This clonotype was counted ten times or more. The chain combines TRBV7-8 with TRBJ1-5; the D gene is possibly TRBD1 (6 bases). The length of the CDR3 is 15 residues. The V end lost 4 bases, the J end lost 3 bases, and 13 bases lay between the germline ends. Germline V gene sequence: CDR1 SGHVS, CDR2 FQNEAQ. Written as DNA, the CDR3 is TGTGCCAGCAGCTCTAGACAGGACCCCAATCAGCCCCAGCATTTT. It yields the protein CASSSRQDPNQPQHF.

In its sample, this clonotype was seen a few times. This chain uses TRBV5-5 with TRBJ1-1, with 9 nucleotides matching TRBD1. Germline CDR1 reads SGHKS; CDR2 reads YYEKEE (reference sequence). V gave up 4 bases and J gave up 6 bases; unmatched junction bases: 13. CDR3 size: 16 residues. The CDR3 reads CASSLRDRAANPEAFF. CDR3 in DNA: TGTGCCAGCAGCCTGAGGGACAGGGCAGCTAACCCTGAAGCTTTCTTT.

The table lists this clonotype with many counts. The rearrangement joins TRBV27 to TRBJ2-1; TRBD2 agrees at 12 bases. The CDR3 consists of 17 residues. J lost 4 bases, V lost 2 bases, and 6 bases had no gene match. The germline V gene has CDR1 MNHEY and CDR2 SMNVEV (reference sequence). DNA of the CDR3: TGTGCCAGCAGTTTACGGAGAGGACTAGCGGGGTACAATGAGCAGTTCTTC. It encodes CASSLRRGLAGYNEQFF.

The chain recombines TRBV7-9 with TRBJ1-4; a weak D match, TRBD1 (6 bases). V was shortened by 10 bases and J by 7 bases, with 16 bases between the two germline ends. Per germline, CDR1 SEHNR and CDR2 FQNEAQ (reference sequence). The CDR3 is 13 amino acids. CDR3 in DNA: TGTGCCACCGGAGTACAGGGTAGTGAAAAACTGTTTTTT. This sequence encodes CATGVQGSEKLFF.

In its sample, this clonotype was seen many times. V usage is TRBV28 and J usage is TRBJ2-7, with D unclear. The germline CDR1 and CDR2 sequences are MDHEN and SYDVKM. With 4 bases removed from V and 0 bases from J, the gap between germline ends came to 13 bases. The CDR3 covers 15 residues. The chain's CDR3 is CASSSQMESSYEQYF. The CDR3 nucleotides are TGTGCCAGCAGTTCCCAGATGGAAAGCTCCTACGAGCAGTACTTC.

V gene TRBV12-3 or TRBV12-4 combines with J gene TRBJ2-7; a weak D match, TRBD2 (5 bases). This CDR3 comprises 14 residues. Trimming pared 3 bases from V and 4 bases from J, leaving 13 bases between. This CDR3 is CASSFWSIAYEQYF. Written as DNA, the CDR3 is TGTGCCAGCAGTTTTTGGTCAATAGCGTACGAGCAGTACTTC.

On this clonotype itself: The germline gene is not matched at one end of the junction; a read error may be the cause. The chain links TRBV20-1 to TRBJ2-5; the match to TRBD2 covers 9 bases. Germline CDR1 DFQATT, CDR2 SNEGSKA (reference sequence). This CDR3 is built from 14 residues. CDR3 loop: CSARGGAGGKTRYF. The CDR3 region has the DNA TGCAGTGCTAGAGGAGGCGCGGGAGGGAAGACCCGGTACTTC.

The CDR3 loop reads CASSFGTGVSLETQYF. As DNA, the CDR3 is TGCGCCAGCAGCTTCGGGACAGGGGTTTCATTGGAGACCCAGTACTTC. The chain recombines TRBV5-1 with TRBJ2-5; 10 nucleotides match TRBD1. This CDR3 spans 16 amino acids. After removal of 2 bases from V and 5 bases from J, the junction contained 9 bases not matched to a gene. The V gene's germline CDR1 is SGHRS and CDR2 YFSETQ.

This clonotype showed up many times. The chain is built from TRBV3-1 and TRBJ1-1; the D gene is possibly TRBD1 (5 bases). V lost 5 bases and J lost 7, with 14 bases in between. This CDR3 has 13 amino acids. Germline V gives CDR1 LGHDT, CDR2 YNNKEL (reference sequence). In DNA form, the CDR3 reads TGTGCCAGCAGCGTCATGATGGGGGGTGAAGCTTTCTTT. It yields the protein CASSVMMGGEAFF.

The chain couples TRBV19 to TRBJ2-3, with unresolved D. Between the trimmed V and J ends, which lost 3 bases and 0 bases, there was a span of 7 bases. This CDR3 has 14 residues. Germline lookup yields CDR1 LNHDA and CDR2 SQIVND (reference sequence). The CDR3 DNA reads TGTGCCAGTAGTATCGGCAGCAGCACAGATACGCAGTATTTT. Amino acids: CASSIGSSTDTQYF.

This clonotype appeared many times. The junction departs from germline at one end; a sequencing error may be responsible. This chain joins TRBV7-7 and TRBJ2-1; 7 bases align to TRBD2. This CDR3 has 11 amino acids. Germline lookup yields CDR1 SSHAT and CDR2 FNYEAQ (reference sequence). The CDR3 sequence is CASSWGGRQFF. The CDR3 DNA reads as TGTGCTAGCAGCTGGGGGGGAAGGCAGTTCTTC.

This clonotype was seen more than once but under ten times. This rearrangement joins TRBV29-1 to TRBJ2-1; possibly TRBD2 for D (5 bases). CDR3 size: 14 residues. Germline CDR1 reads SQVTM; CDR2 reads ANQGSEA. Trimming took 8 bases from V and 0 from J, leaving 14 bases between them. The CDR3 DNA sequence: TGCAGCTCCGACGGGGTTAGCTCCTACAATGAGCAGTTCTTC. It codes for CSSDGVSSYNEQFF.

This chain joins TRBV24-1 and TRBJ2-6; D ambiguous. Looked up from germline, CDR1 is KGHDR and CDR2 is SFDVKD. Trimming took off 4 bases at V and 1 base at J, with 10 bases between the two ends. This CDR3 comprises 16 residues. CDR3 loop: CATSDPRESGANVLTF. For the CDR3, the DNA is TGTGCCACCAGTGACCCGCGAGAATCTGGGGCCAACGTCCTGACTTTC.